Sequencing of this TCR beta chain was carried out in a study of OX40 agonist ivuxolimab in advanced cancers. Study at large: There were three patients with partial responses, one having hepatocellular carcinoma and two cutaneous melanoma.

Comment on this clone: The antigen remains unidentified.

Study observations and caveats: CD8+ T cells showed, on average, more clonal expansion than CD4+ cells.

Germline V gene lookup returns CDR1 SGDLS and CDR2 YYNGEE. V lost 3 bases to trimming and J lost 4 bases; unmatched junction nucleotides: 4. The CDR3 is 14 amino acids. The assay was immunoSEQ multiplex PCR, and TCRdb's table has in-frame clones only and misses some. The sample holds 63,000 or so clones, around 88% seen once. The specimen comprised CD4+ or CD8+ T cells sorted from blood, sampled in a trial of the OX40 agonist ivuxolimab. The sequence was obtained from an adult with an advanced solid tumor such as melanoma, head and neck, liver or kidney cancer. The chain recombines TRBV9 with TRBJ2-3, with TRBD1 identical over 8 bases. The CDR3 bases are TGTGCCAGCAGCGAGACAGGGGTGGCAGATACGCAGTATTTT. Translation: CASSETGVADTQYF. The full variable domain, completed using reference TRBV9 and TRBJ2-3, is DSGVTQTPKHLITATGQRVTLRCSPRSGDLSVYWYQQSLDQGLQFLIQYYNGEERAKGNILERFSAQQFPDLHSELNLSSLELGDSALYFCASSETGVADTQYFGPGTRLTVL.